The 17 T cell receptor beta chains reported below all come from one sample, sequenced in a study of blood T cells in healthy people across ages. For the second PCR, which ran for about 6 to 11 cycles, a sample-barcoded 5' primer and a J-beta primer mix were used. TCRdb used MiXCR to reprocess the 5' RACE reads, holding one entry per CDR3 protein. There are some 710,000 distinct CDR3 sequences in the sample; over 20% occur only once, and under 25% lies in the top ten. The sequenced sample was blood. All receptors derive from a man in his 70s in good health.

The gene calls are TRBV6-5 and TRBJ1-1; D is perhaps TRBD1 (5 bases). Deletions cut 5 bases from V and 0 bases from J, with 10 bases between. The CDR3 covers 14 residues. The germline V gene encodes CDR1 MNHEY and CDR2 SVGAGI. This CDR3 reads CASSTGALNTEAFF. The CDR3 DNA sequence: TGTGCCAGCAGTACTGGGGCCTTGAACACTGAAGCTTTCTTT.

This clonotype came up a few times. The chain has TRBV7-9 and TRBJ2-1, with 10 positions matching TRBD2. CDR1 and CDR2 from the germline V gene are SEHNR and FQNEAQ (reference sequence). This CDR3 is built from 15 residues. The V gene end was trimmed by 3 bases and the J gene end by 2 bases; junction bases not matched to a gene: 1. CDR3 amino acids: CASSLSGRAYNEQFF. The CDR3 bases are TGTGCCAGCAGCTTGAGCGGGAGGGCCTACAATGAGCAGTTCTTC.

The chain joins TRBV7-9 to TRBJ1-4; 7 nucleotides match TRBD1. CDR1 and CDR2 (germline): SEHNR, FQNEAQ (reference sequence). This CDR3 is built from 15 residues. After removal of 4 bases from V and 6 bases from J, the junction contained 8 bases not matched to a gene. The CDR3 here is CASSSGDRKDEKLFF. CDR3 DNA: TGTGCCAGCAGCTCAGGGGACAGAAAGGATGAAAAACTGTTTTTT.

This clonotype occurred a few times. This chain joins TRBV6-2 or TRBV6-3 and TRBJ1-1; the match to TRBD1 covers 7 bases. Per the germline V gene, CDR1 is MNHEY and CDR2 is SVGEGT. This CDR3 spans 14 amino acids. The V gene end was trimmed by 6 bases and the J gene end by 1 base; junction bases not matched to a gene: 5. The CDR3 DNA reads TGTGCCAGCAGAGAGGACAGGCAGAACACTGAAGCTTTCTTT. Translated: CASREDRQNTEAFF.

This clonotype was recorded a few times. The chain carries TRBV12-3 or TRBV12-4 and TRBJ1-5, with D unresolved. The CDR3 totals 16 residues. V gave up 10 bases and J gave up 1 base, with 20 bases separating them. The CDR3 nucleotides are TGTGCCACCCTGGGCCCGATGAAGAACAGCAATCAGCCCCAGCATTTT. It translates to CATLGPMKNSNQPQHF.

The sample holds a few counts of this clonotype. The J gene is TRBJ1-1, the V gene TRBV6-5; 8 bases map to TRBD1. After removal of 3 bases from V and 4 bases from J, the junction contained 13 bases not matched to a gene. The CDR3 length is 17 residues. The germline V gene encodes CDR1 MNHEY and CDR2 SVGAGI. In nucleotides, the CDR3 is TGTGCCAGCAGTTATTTTAGAGGGACAGGATTGGGCACTGAAGCTTTCTTT. This codes for CASSYFRGTGLGTEAFF.

The chain joins TRBV14 to TRBJ2-5; D might be TRBD1 or TRBD2, each matching 5 bases. The CDR3 loop spans 16 amino acids. The ends were cut back, 1 base at V and 2 bases at J, with 14 bases in the middle. Germline values: CDR1 SGHDN, CDR2 FVKESK. The CDR3 nucleotides are TGTGCCAGCAGCCAAGGGGGACGGGGAAGACAAGAGACCCAGTACTTC. This sequence encodes CASSQGGRGRQETQYF.

This rearrangement joins TRBV5-5 to TRBJ1-1, with D uncertain. CDR3 size: 12 residues. With 4 bases removed from V and 5 bases from J, the gap between germline ends came to 9 bases. Germline V gives CDR1 SGHKS, CDR2 YYEKEE (reference sequence). The CDR3 loop reads CASSLALTEAFF. The CDR3 nucleotides read TGTGCCAGCAGCCTCGCTTTGACTGAAGCTTTCTTT.

The rearrangement uses TRBV20-1 and TRBJ1-3; D unclear. The CDR3 is 14 residues long. V lost 0 bases and J lost 8, with 14 bases in between. Germline assignment: CDR1 DFQATT and CDR2 SNEGSKA (reference sequence). The CDR3 sequence is CSARDRPGGHTIYF. Here the CDR3 DNA reads TGCAGTGCTAGAGATCGGCCGGGCGGGCACACCATATATTTT.

The gene calls are TRBV7-9 and TRBJ1-2; no definite D call. CDR3 size: 13 residues. V was clipped by 2 bases and J by 3 bases, with 7 bases between them. Germline CDR1 is SEHNR and CDR2 is FQNEAQ (reference sequence). The CDR3 spells CASSLSPHYGYTF. CDR3 nucleotides: TGTGCCAGCAGCTTATCTCCGCACTATGGCTACACCTTC.

V usage is TRBV24-1 and J usage is TRBJ1-5; unclear D gene. This CDR3 has 14 amino acids. Germline V gene sequence: CDR1 KGHDR, CDR2 SFDVKD. Between the trimmed V and J ends, which lost 7 bases and 0 bases, there was a span of 9 bases. CDR3 nucleotide sequence: TGTGCCACCAGAGGCGGCGATAGCAATCAGCCCCAGCATTTT. It translates to CATRGGDSNQPQHF.

This clonotype occurred a few times. The chain carries TRBV5-6 and TRBJ2-1; 11 nucleotides match TRBD2. Germline trimming cut 4 bases from V and 4 bases from J; bases unmatched to any gene: 4. Per the germline V gene, CDR1 is SGHDT and CDR2 is YYEEEE. The CDR3 is made up of 15 amino acids. The CDR3 spells CASSIGLAGYNEQFF. CDR3 DNA sequence: TGTGCCAGCAGCATTGGACTAGCGGGTTACAATGAGCAGTTCTTC.

This clonotype was seen only a few times. The V gene is TRBV27, the J gene TRBJ2-1, with D possibly TRBD1 on 5 matching bases. Looked up from germline, CDR1 is MNHEY and CDR2 is SMNVEV (reference sequence). The CDR3 extends over 15 amino acids. V lost 5 bases to trimming and J lost 8 bases, with 19 bases between them. Written as DNA, the CDR3 is TGTGCCAGCAGTCCCAGGGCCCCCGTCCCGGATGAGCAGTTCTTC. Protein product: CASSPRAPVPDEQFF.

This clonotype was recorded a few times. CDR3: CASSPQGVPYEQYF. The DNA of the CDR3 is TGTGCCAGCTCACCACAGGGTGTTCCCTACGAGCAGTACTTC. This chain uses TRBV18 with TRBJ2-7; D not certain. The germline V gene has CDR1 KGHSH and CDR2 LQKENI. Trimming cost V 1 base and J 2 bases, with 9 bases left between them. This CDR3 has 14 residues.

J is TRBJ1-2 and V is TRBV20-1; D is unclear. CDR1 is DFQATT and CDR2 is SNEGSKA in the germline V gene (reference sequence). The V end was cut by 3 bases, the J end by 2 bases, with 13 bases between. This CDR3 is 14 amino acids long. For the CDR3, the DNA is TGCAGTGCTAGGGAGACAAAGGCGAACTATGGCTACACCTTC. Translated, it gives CSARETKANYGYTF.

This clonotype was seen a few times. The chain is built from TRBV12-3 or TRBV12-4 and TRBJ2-1; TRBD1 matches at 8 bases. CDR3 length: 14 amino acids. V dropped 7 bases and J dropped 4; count of bases not matched to a gene: 6. CDR3 bases: TGTGCCAGCACCGTGAGGGACAGGTACAATGAGCAGTTCTTC. It encodes CASTVRDRYNEQFF.

The DNA for the CDR3 is TGCAGTGCTAGAGATGTTAAAGGGTCCAACGAGCAGTACGTC. Translated: CSARDVKGSNEQYV. The rearrangement joins TRBV20-1 to TRBJ2-1; D is undetermined. The DNA end favors TRBJ2-7, so the J call may be wrong. The CDR3 is 14 amino acids. Germline loops: CDR1 DFQATT, CDR2 SNEGSKA (reference sequence).